Listed here are 26 T cell receptor beta chains from one sample, sequenced in a study of blood T cell repertoires in COVID-19. Profiling relied on immunoSEQ multiplex PCR, and the TCRdb table lists in-frame clones only, not all of them. Of approximately 150,000 clones listed, 88% are singletons. Sequencing was done on a sample of peripheral blood. All receptors derive from a man in his fifties or sixties who had recovered from COVID-19.

The chain recombines TRBV4-2 with TRBJ1-2; 9 bases line up with TRBD1. The germline gives CDR1 LGHNA, CDR2 YNFKEQ. V was pared by 5 bases and J by 4 bases, with 11 bases of the junction left unmatched. The CDR3 runs to 16 residues. In nucleotides, the CDR3 is TGTGCCAGCAGCTATACTGGACAGGGGTTGGGCTATGGCTACACCTTC. It yields the protein CASSYTGQGLGYGYTF.

This rearrangement joins TRBV3-1 (or the pseudogene TRBV3-2) to TRBJ2-5, with TRBD2 matching over 7 bases. Germline-derived CDR1 and CDR2 are LGHDT and YNNKEL (reference sequence). The junction had 8 bases not matched to a gene; V was cut back by 1 base and J by 0 bases. The CDR3 consists of 17 residues. For the CDR3, the DNA is TGTGCCAGCAGCCAAGGGGGAGGGGCTATGTACCAAGAGACCCAGTACTTC. Protein: CASSQGGGAMYQETQYF.

The chain recombines TRBV3-1 (or the pseudogene TRBV3-2) with TRBJ2-5, with 9 positions matching TRBD2. The CDR3 covers 17 residues. Losses at the gene ends were 7 bases for V and 5 bases for J; bases not matched to a gene: 17. CDR1 and CDR2 (germline): LGHDT, YNNKEL (reference sequence). DNA for the CDR3: TGTGCCAGCACCCCGGAAAGCGGGGGGTCGATTTTGGAGACCCAGTACTTC. Protein sequence: CASTPESGGSILETQYF.

This rearrangement joins TRBV4-1 to TRBJ2-4; 11 positions match TRBD2. This CDR3 is 15 amino acids long. Trimming removed 2 bases from V and 8 bases from J; junction bases left unmatched: 5. CDR1 is MGHRA, CDR2 YSYEKL, per germline. CDR3 nucleotide sequence: TGCGCCAGCAGCCAAACTAGCGGGAGTTGGGACATTCAGTACTTC. Amino acid sequence: CASSQTSGSWDIQYF.

Worth noting for this clone: A much larger clonotype is one base distant, so this may be a read error. The V and J genes are TRBV7-9 and TRBJ2-1; 7 nucleotides agree with TRBD1. The CDR3 is 15 residues long. Germline V gene data show CDR1 as SEHNR and CDR2 as FQNEAQ (reference sequence). The CDR3 loop is CASSFIPTGSNKQFF. CDR3 coding DNA: TGTGCCAGCAGCTTTATTCCGACAGGGAGCAATAAGCAGTTCTTC.

The chain combines TRBV19 with TRBJ1-1, with D perhaps TRBD1 (6 bases). Germline loops: CDR1 LNHDA, CDR2 SQIVND (reference sequence). CDR3 length equals 15 residues. Between the trimmed V and J ends, which lost 3 bases and 5 bases, there was a span of 16 bases. CDR3 DNA sequence: TGTGCCAGTAGTATCCCCCAGGGAGGGGGAACTGAAGCTTTCTTT. It is translated as CASSIPQGGGTEAFF. The full variable domain, with the rest looked up from reference TRBV19 and TRBJ1-1, is DGGITQSPKYLFRKEGQNVTLSCEQNLNHDAMYWYRQDPGQGLRLIYYSQIVNDFQKGDIAEGYSVSREKKESFPLTVTSAQKNPTAFYLCASSIPQGGGTEAFFGQGTRLTVV.

This chain links TRBV27 with TRBJ2-7; 10 bases fit TRBD2. The CDR3 loop spans 16 amino acids. Germline V gene data show CDR1 as MNHEY and CDR2 as SMNVEV (reference sequence). The ends lost 3 bases at V and 5 bases at J; junction bases unmatched: 10. The CDR3 protein is CASSFRAAGGPHEQYF. The CDR3 DNA sequence: TGTGCCAGCAGTTTCCGGGCAGCGGGGGGGCCCCACGAGCAGTACTTC.

The V call is TRBV6-6, the J call TRBJ2-2; 12 nucleotides line up with TRBD2. V was clipped by 5 bases and J by 0 bases; unmatched bases: 4. Germline V CDR1 and CDR2: MNHNY, SVGAGI (reference sequence). This CDR3 has 17 residues. This chain's CDR3 is CASSRTSGVSNTGELFF. In DNA, the CDR3 is TGTGCCAGCAGTCGGACTAGCGGGGTTTCGAACACCGGGGAGCTGTTTTTT.

The chain carries TRBV10-3 and TRBJ1-3, with TRBD1 matching 10 bases. Germline CDR1 reads ENHRY; CDR2 reads SYGVKD. J gave up 7 bases and V 4 bases, and 4 bases lay outside the gene matches. The CDR3 covers 14 residues. The CDR3: CAISGPGQGNTIYF. In DNA form, the CDR3 reads TGTGCCATCAGTGGCCCGGGACAGGGGAACACCATATATTTT.

The CDR3 nucleotides are TGTGCCTGGAGTGAGACACCTGAAGCTTTCTTT. This encodes CAWSETPEAFF. The chain is built from TRBV30 and TRBJ1-1; D not certain. The germline V and J ends were trimmed by 1 base and 6 bases, with 6 bases remaining between them. The germline V gene encodes CDR1 GTSNPN and CDR2 SVGIG (reference sequence). The CDR3 contains 11 residues.

The gene calls are TRBV6-5 and TRBJ1-2; TRBD1 might be the D (5 bases). The CDR3 length is 14 residues. Germline lookup yields CDR1 MNHEY and CDR2 SVGAGI. V shed 0 bases and J shed 4 bases, with 9 bases lying between them. Written as DNA, the CDR3 is TGTGCCAGCAGTTACTCCCCACAGGCCTATGGCTACACCTTC. This gives the protein CASSYSPQAYGYTF.

V and J are TRBV7-8 and TRBJ2-2; 15 bases are shared with TRBD2. Germline V gives CDR1 SGHVS, CDR2 FQNEAQ. The length of the CDR3 is 18 residues. V trimming: 5 bases; J trimming: 0 bases; junction bases outside the gene matches: 4. This CDR3 is CASSKGLAGGANTGELFF. DNA of the CDR3: TGTGCCAGCAGCAAGGGACTAGCGGGGGGTGCGAACACCGGGGAGCTGTTTTTT.

This rearrangement joins TRBV19 to TRBJ2-7; D is possibly TRBD2 (5 bases). Trimming removed 5 bases from V and 3 bases from J, with 17 bases in between. Germline CDR1 LNHDA, CDR2 SQIVND (reference sequence). The CDR3 length is 15 residues. The CDR3 DNA follows: TGTGCCAGTAGTGCAGGCCTCGGGATACACTACGAGCAGTACTTC. Its protein is CASSAGLGIHYEQYF. Looking up the rest from reference TRBV19 and TRBJ2-7 gives the full variable domain: DGGITQSPKYLFRKEGQNVTLSCEQNLNHDAMYWYRQDPGQGLRLIYYSQIVNDFQKGDIAEGYSVSREKKESFPLTVTSAQKNPTAFYLCASSAGLGIHYEQYFGPGTRLTVT.

The J gene is TRBJ2-3, the V gene TRBV6-6, with 10 bases matching TRBD2. Per the germline V gene, CDR1 is MNHNY and CDR2 is SVGAGI (reference sequence). There are 16 residues in the CDR3. Losses at the gene ends were 2 bases for V and 5 bases for J; bases not matched to a gene: 7. In nucleotides, the CDR3 is TGTGCCAGCAGTTACCGAAGCGGGGGGGCCAAAGATACGCAGTATTTT. The encoded protein is CASSYRSGGAKDTQYF.

In this sample, this clone turned up a few times. The chain uses TRBV10-2 and TRBJ1-2; D call uncertain. This CDR3 spans 13 amino acids. Trimming took off 0 bases at V and 4 bases at J, with 6 bases between the two ends. Germline assignment: CDR1 WSHSY and CDR2 SAAADI. CDR3 bases: TGCGCCAGCAGTGAGTCGGGCCGCTATGGCTACACCTTC. Protein sequence: CASSESGRYGYTF.

The chain uses TRBV6-5 and TRBJ1-2, with D unresolved. V was shortened by 6 bases and J by 4 bases, with 15 bases between the two germline ends. The length of the CDR3 is 14 residues. The germline gives CDR1 MNHEY, CDR2 SVGAGI. CDR3 region: CASSREEGRYGYTF. The CDR3, as DNA: TGTGCCAGCAGCCGAGAAGAGGGTCGCTATGGCTACACCTTC.

The chain recombines TRBV7-9 with TRBJ1-6; the D gene is possibly TRBD1 (6 bases). CDR3 size: 15 residues. With 0 bases removed from V and 7 bases from J, the gap between germline ends came to 10 bases. Germline assignment: CDR1 SEHNR and CDR2 FQNEAQ (reference sequence). The CDR3 protein is CASSLAWGGNSPLHF. As DNA, the CDR3 is TGTGCCAGCAGCTTAGCGTGGGGGGGCAATTCACCCCTCCACTTT.

V and J are TRBV27 and TRBJ1-5; perhaps TRBD1 as D (5 bases). CDR1 MNHEY and CDR2 SMNVEV come from the germline V gene (reference sequence). With 2 bases removed from V and 2 bases from J, the gap between germline ends came to 10 bases. This CDR3 spans 15 amino acids. DNA for the CDR3: TGTGCCAGCAGTTTACAGGGTAAAGGCAATCAGCCCCAGCATTTT. It codes for CASSLQGKGNQPQHF.

The gene calls are TRBV3-1 (or the pseudogene TRBV3-2) and TRBJ1-4, with 9 bases that match TRBD1. J gave up 1 base and V 0 bases, and 3 bases lay outside the gene matches. The CDR3 has 17 amino acids. The germline V gene has CDR1 LGHDT and CDR2 YNNKEL (reference sequence). The CDR3 region has the DNA TGTGCCAGCAGCCAAGAATGGACAGGGGAAACTAATGAAAAACTGTTTTTT. It translates to CASSQEWTGETNEKLFF.

In its sample, this clone was seen a few times. The V and J genes are TRBV27 and TRBJ2-1, with D possibly being TRBD2 (7 bases). V lost 4 bases, J lost 4 bases, and 20 bases lay in between. The CDR3 has 17 residues. CDR1 MNHEY and CDR2 SMNVEV come from the germline V gene (reference sequence). CDR3: CASSWGGRGGTYNEQFF. CDR3 bases: TGTGCCAGCAGTTGGGGAGGGAGAGGGGGGACTTACAATGAGCAGTTCTTC.

The chain uses TRBV2 and TRBJ2-1; no reliable D call. This CDR3 contains 12 residues. V was clipped by 2 bases and J by 8 bases, with 7 bases between them. The germline V gene has CDR1 SNHLY and CDR2 FYNNEI. The CDR3 nucleotides read TGTGCCAGCAGTGAACGAGCCGATGAGCAGTTCTTC. Protein product: CASSERADEQFF. The full variable domain, with the rest looked up from reference TRBV2 and TRBJ2-1, is EPEVTQTPSHQVTQMGQEVILRCVPISNHLYFYWYRQILGQKVEFLVSFYNNEISEKSEIFDDQFSVERPDGSNFTLKIRSTKLEDSAMYFCASSERADEQFFGPGTRLTVL.

This rearrangement joins TRBV5-1 to TRBJ2-1, with 15 positions matching TRBD2. V lost 3 bases, J lost 1 base, and 2 bases stayed unmatched. The CDR3 extends over 17 amino acids. Germline lookup yields CDR1 SGHRS and CDR2 YFSETQ. The CDR3 loop reads CASSWTSGRGSYNEQFF. DNA for the CDR3: TGCGCCAGCAGCTGGACTAGCGGGAGGGGTTCCTACAATGAGCAGTTCTTC.

The chain links TRBV12-3 or TRBV12-4 to TRBJ2-7; tentatively, D is TRBD1 (6 bases). The CDR3 length is 13 residues. V was cut by 8 bases and J by 2 bases, with 13 bases left in between. CDR3 bases: TGTGCCAGCGATCCCGGACAGACCTACGAGCAGTACTTC. It specifies CASDPGQTYEQYF.

The V gene is TRBV19, the J gene TRBJ1-5; 8 bases fit TRBD1. With 4 bases clipped from V and 0 bases from J, the junction kept 8 bases outside the gene matches. CDR3 length: 17 residues. Per germline, CDR1 LNHDA and CDR2 SQIVND (reference sequence). CDR3 region: CASSTHQGARSNQPQHF. CDR3 DNA: TGTGCCAGTAGTACTCACCAGGGGGCGCGTAGCAATCAGCCCCAGCATTTT.

The chain recombines TRBV9 with TRBJ2-7, with TRBD1 identical over 9 bases. This CDR3 has 14 amino acids. From germline, CDR1 is SGDLS and CDR2 YYNGEE. J lost 4 bases, V lost 4 bases, and 6 bases had no gene match. This CDR3 reads CASSPTQGAYEQYF. CDR3 bases: TGTGCCAGCAGCCCTACACAGGGGGCGTACGAGCAGTACTTC.

CDR3 sequence (DNA): TGTGCCAGCAGCCTACAGGGGTATGGCTACACCTTC. It codes for CASSLQGYGYTF. This chain connects TRBV6-5 to TRBJ1-2, with TRBD1 matching over 7 bases. The trim removed 6 bases at V and 5 bases at J, leaving 3 bases unmatched. Germline V gene sequence: CDR1 MNHEY, CDR2 SVGAGI. The CDR3 extends over 12 amino acids.